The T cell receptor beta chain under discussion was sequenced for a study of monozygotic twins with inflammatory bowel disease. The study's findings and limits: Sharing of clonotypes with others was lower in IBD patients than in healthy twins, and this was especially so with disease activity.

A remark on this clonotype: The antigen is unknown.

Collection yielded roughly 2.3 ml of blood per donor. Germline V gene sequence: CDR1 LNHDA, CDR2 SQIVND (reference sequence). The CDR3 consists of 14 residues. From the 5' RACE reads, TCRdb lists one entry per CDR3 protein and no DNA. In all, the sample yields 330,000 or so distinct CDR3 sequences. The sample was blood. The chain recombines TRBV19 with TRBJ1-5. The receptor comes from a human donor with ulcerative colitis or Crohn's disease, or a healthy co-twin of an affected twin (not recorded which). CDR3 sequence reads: CASSWLGSNQPQHF.